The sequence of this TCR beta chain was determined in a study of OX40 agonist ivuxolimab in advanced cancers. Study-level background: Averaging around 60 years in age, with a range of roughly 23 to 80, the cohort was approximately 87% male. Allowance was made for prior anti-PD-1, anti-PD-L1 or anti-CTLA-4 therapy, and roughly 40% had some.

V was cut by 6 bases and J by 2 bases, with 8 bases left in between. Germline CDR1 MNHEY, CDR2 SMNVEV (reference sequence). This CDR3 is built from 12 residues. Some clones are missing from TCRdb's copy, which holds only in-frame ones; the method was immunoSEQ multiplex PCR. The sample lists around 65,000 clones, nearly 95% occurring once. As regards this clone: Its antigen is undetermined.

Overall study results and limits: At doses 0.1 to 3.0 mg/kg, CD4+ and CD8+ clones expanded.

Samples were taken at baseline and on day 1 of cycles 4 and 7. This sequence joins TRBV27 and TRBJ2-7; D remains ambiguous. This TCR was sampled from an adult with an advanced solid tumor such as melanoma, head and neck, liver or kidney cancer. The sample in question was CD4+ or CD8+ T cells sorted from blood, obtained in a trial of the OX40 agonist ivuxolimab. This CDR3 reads CASSPSAYEQYF. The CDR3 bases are TGTGCCAGCAGCCCCAGCGCCTACGAGCAGTACTTC.